These 9 T cell receptor beta chains share one sample of origin, sequenced in a study of OX40 agonist ivuxolimab in advanced cancers. Some clones are missing from TCRdb's copy, which holds only in-frame ones; the method was immunoSEQ multiplex PCR. Here the sample spans 100,000 to 140,000 clones, 75% to 95% being singletons. Sample: CD4+ or CD8+ T cells sorted from blood, taken in a trial of the OX40 agonist ivuxolimab. These receptor sequences come from an adult with an advanced solid tumor such as melanoma, head and neck, liver or kidney cancer.

This sequence joins TRBV9 and TRBJ1-1, with unresolved D. V lost 0 bases and J lost 3, with 9 bases in between. This CDR3 contains 14 residues. Germline CDR1 SGDLS, CDR2 YYNGEE. The CDR3 sequence is CASSVVGYDTEAFF. The CDR3 nucleotides are TGTGCCAGCAGCGTAGTCGGGTACGACACTGAAGCTTTCTTT. Using reference TRBV9 and TRBJ1-1 for the parts outside the CDR3, the full variable domain is DSGVTQTPKHLITATGQRVTLRCSPRSGDLSVYWYQQSLDQGLQFLIQYYNGEERAKGNILERFSAQQFPDLHSELNLSSLELGDSALYFCASSVVGYDTEAFFGQGTRLTVV.

This chain joins TRBV11-2 and TRBJ1-1, with 8 bases that match TRBD1. The CDR3 spans 13 residues. Germline V gives CDR1 SGHAT, CDR2 FQNNGV. The V gene end was trimmed by 2 bases and the J gene end by 7 bases; junction bases not matched to a gene: 3. In DNA, the CDR3 is TGTGCCAGCAGCTTACCACAGGGGGTTGAAGCTTTCTTT. It translates to CASSLPQGVEAFF.

The rearrangement joins TRBV5-1 to TRBJ1-1, with 8 positions matching TRBD1. The J segment lost 4 bases and the V segment lost 2 bases, leaving 10 bases of the junction unmatched. The germline V gene encodes CDR1 SGHRS and CDR2 YFSETQ. The CDR3 totals 16 residues. CDR3 residues: CASSFKQGAGSTEAFF. CDR3 sequence (DNA): TGCGCCAGCAGCTTTAAGCAGGGGGCTGGGAGCACTGAAGCTTTCTTT.

J is TRBJ2-1 and V is TRBV19; D gene ambiguous. Germline CDR1 LNHDA, CDR2 SQIVND (reference sequence). V was pared by 5 bases and J by 4 bases, with 9 bases between. This CDR3 is built from 13 residues. The CDR3 coding sequence is TGTGCCAGTAGTTCTGACTGGTACAATGAGCAGTTCTTC. The encoded protein is CASSSDWYNEQFF. The complete variable domain, with remaining parts taken from reference TRBV19 and TRBJ2-1, reads DGGITQSPKYLFRKEGQNVTLSCEQNLNHDAMYWYRQDPGQGLRLIYYSQIVNDFQKGDIAEGYSVSREKKESFPLTVTSAQKNPTAFYLCASSSDWYNEQFFGPGTRLTVL.

The rearrangement uses TRBV7-9 and TRBJ2-7; 8 bases match TRBD2. V lost 5 bases, J lost 2 bases, and 11 bases stayed unmatched. Per germline, CDR1 SEHNR and CDR2 FQNEAQ (reference sequence). The CDR3 is made up of 16 amino acids. CDR3 sequence reads: CASSPRGGPRAYEQYF. The CDR3 DNA reads TGTGCCAGCAGCCCTCGGGGGGGCCCCCGGGCCTACGAGCAGTACTTC. The full variable domain, its missing parts supplied by reference TRBV7-9 and TRBJ2-7, is DTGVSQNPRHKITKRGQNVTFRCDPISEHNRLYWYRQTLGQGPEFLTYFQNEAQLEKSRLLSDRFSAERPKGSFSTLEIQRTEQGDSAMYLCASSPRGGPRAYEQYFGPGTRLTVT.

The rearrangement joins TRBV19 to TRBJ2-3; D possibly uses TRBD1 or TRBD2 (7 bases each). The CDR3 runs to 15 residues. Trimming took off 7 bases at V and 3 bases at J, with 17 bases between the two ends. Germline V lookup: CDR1 LNHDA, CDR2 SQIVND (reference sequence). CDR3: CASKRDSLGTDTQYF. The CDR3 nucleotides are TGTGCCAGTAAGCGGGACAGTTTAGGGACAGATACGCAGTATTTT.

The J gene is TRBJ2-1, the V gene TRBV27; 8 bases match TRBD2. CDR1 is MNHEY and CDR2 is SMNVEV in the germline V gene (reference sequence). This CDR3 is 14 amino acids long. V gave up 8 bases and J gave up 2 bases; unmatched junction bases: 5. CDR3 in amino acids: CASATGLAYNEQFF. In DNA form, the CDR3 reads TGTGCCAGCGCCACGGGACTAGCCTACAATGAGCAGTTCTTC.

V is TRBV18 and J is TRBJ2-5; D not resolved. Germline lookup yields CDR1 KGHSH and CDR2 LQKENI. CDR3 length: 14 residues. Trimming removed 8 bases at V and 2 bases at J, with 15 bases between. The CDR3 bases are TGTGCCAGCGTAGCACCGGGTGAGCAAGAGACCCAGTACTTC. Translation gives CASVAPGEQETQYF.

The chain recombines TRBV6-5 with TRBJ2-3, with D uncertain. The CDR3 totals 14 residues. Deletions cut 2 bases from V and 4 bases from J, with 10 bases between. Germline V CDR1 and CDR2: MNHEY, SVGAGI. The CDR3, as DNA: TGTGCCAGCAGTTACCGGAAGAGTGCAGATACGCAGTATTTT. Encoded protein: CASSYRKSADTQYF.